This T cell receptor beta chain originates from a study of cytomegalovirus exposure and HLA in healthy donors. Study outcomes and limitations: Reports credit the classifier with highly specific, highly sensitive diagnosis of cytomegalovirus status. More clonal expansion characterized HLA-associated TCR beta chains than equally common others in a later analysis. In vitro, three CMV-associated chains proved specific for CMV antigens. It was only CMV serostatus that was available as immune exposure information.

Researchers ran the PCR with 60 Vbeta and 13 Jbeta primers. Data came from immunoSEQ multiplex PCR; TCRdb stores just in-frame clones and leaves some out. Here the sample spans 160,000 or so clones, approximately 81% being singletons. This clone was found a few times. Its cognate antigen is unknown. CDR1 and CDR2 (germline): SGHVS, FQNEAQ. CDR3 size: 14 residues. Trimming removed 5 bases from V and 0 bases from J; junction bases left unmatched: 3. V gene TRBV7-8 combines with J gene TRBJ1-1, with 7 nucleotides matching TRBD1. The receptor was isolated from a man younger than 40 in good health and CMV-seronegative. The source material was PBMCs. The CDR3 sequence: CASSEDRMNTEAFF. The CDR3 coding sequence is TGTGCCAGCAGCGAGGACAGGATGAACACTGAAGCTTTCTTT.